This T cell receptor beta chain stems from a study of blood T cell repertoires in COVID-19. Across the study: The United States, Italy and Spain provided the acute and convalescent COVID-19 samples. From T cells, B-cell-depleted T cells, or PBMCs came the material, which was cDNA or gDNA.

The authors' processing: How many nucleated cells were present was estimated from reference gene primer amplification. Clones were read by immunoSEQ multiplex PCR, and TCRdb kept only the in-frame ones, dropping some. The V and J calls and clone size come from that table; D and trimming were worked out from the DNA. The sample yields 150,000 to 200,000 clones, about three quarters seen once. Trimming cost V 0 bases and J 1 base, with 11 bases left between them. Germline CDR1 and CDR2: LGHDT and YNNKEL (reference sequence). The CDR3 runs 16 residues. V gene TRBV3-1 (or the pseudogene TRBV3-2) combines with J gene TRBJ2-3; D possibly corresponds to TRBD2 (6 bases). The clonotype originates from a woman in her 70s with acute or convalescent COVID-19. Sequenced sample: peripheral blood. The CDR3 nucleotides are TGTGCCAGCAGCCAAGATTCCGGCGGGGGCACAGATACGCAGTATTTT. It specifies CASSQDSGGGTDTQYF.